This T cell receptor beta chain was captured in a study of CD8+CD57+ T cells in acquired aplastic anemia. About the study: Sorting CD4+ and CD8+ cells gave DNA averaging approximately 3 ug. Findings and limits, study-wide: Patients did not significantly differ from controls in CD8+ Simpson's diversity.

Individuals selected for sequencing had exhibited CD8+CD57+ cell expansion on flow cytometry. Blood sampling was performed on the patients, and none of them had received therapy by then. Note on this clonotype: The antigen remains undetermined.

V lost 4 bases to trimming and J lost 0 bases, with 7 bases between them. This CDR3 comprises 14 residues. CDR1 LGHDT and CDR2 YNNKEL come from the germline V gene (reference sequence). Genomic DNA was employed as the template in profiling TCR beta VDJ and CDR3. TCRdb itself ran the reads through MiXCR, one entry per CDR3 protein. The sample yields around 500,000 distinct CDR3 sequences, over 25% seen once. The specimen sequenced was sorted CD4+, CD8+, or CD8+CD57+ T cells (not recorded which) from PBMCs. The gene calls are TRBV3-1 and TRBJ1-5, with D unclear. The TCR originated in a human donor with aplastic anemia. CDR3 sequence: CASSRADSNQPQHF. DNA of the CDR3: TGTGCCAGCAGCCGCGCGGATAGCAATCAGCCCCAGCATTTT.